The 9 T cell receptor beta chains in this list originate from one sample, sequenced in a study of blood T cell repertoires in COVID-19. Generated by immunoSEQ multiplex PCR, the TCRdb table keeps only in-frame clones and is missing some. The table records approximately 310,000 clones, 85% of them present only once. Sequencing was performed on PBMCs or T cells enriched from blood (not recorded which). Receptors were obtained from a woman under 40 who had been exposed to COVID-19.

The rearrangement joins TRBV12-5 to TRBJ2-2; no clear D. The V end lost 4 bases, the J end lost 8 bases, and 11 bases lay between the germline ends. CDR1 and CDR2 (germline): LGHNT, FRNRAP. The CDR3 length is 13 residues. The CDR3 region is CASGSPGLGELFF. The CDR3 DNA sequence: TGTGCTAGTGGTTCCCCAGGATTGGGGGAGCTGTTTTTT. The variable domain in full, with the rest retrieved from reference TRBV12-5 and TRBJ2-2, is DARVTQTPRHKVTEMGQEVTMRCQPILGHNTVFWYRQTMMQGLELLAYFRNRAPLDDSGMPKDRFSAEMPDATLATLKIQPSEPRDSAVYFCASGSPGLGELFFGEGSRLTVL.

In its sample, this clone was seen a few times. CDR3 loop: CASSLPTSGNEQFF. The CDR3 nucleotides are TGCGCCAGCAGCTTGCCGACTAGCGGGAATGAGCAGTTCTTC. The chain couples TRBV5-1 to TRBJ2-1; TRBD2 agrees at 10 bases. V gave up 1 base and J gave up 7 bases; unmatched junction bases: 2. CDR3 length equals 14 residues. Germline V gene data show CDR1 as SGHRS and CDR2 as YFSETQ.

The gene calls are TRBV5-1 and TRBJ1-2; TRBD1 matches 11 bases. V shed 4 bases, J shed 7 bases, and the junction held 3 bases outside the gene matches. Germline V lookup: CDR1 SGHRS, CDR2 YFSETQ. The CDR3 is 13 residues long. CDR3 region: CASSLDRGLGYTF. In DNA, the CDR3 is TGCGCCAGCAGCCTGGACAGGGGGCTTGGCTACACCTTC.

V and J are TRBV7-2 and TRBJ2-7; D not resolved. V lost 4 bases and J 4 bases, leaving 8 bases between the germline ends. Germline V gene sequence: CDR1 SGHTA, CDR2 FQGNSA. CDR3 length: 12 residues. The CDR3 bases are TGTGCCAGCAGCTCCAGATCATACGAGCAGTACTTC. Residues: CASSSRSYEQYF.

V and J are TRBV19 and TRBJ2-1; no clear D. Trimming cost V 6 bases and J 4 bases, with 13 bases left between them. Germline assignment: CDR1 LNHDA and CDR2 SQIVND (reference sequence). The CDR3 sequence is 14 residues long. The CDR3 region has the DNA TGTGCCAGTAGAGACCGTGAGGTTTACAATGAGCAGTTCTTC. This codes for CASRDREVYNEQFF.

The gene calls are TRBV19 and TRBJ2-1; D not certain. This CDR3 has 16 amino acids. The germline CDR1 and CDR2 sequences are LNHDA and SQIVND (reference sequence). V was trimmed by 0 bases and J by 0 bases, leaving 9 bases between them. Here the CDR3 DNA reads TGTGCCAGTAGTATAGAGGCCGCAGTCTCCTACAATGAGCAGTTCTTC. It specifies CASSIEAAVSYNEQFF.

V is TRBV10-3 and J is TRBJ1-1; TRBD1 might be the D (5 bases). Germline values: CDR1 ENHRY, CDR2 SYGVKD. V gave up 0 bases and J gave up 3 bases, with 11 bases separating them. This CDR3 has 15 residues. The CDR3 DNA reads TGTGCCATCAGTGAGTCGCGGGGGATAGACACTGAAGCTTTCTTT. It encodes CAISESRGIDTEAFF.

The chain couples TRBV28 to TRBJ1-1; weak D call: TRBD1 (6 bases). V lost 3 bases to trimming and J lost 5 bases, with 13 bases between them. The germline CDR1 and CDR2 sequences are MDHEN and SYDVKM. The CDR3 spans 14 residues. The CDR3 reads CASSFPLQGTEAFF. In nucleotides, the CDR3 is TGTGCCAGCAGTTTTCCGCTACAGGGAACTGAAGCTTTCTTT.

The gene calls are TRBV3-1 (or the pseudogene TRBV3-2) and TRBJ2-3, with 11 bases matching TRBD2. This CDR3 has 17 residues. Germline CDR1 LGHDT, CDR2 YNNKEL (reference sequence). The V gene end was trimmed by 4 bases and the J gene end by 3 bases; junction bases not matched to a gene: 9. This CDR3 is CASSRLSGGAVTDTQYF. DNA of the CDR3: TGTGCCAGCAGCCGCCTTAGCGGGGGGGCCGTGACAGATACGCAGTATTTT.